This T cell receptor (beta chain) came from a study of T cells after yellow fever vaccination. TCRdb itself ran the 5' RACE reads through MiXCR, one entry per CDR3 protein. The sample holds 100,000 to 150,000 distinct CDR3 sequences, 15% seen once. Study-wide results and caveats: Subsequent booster samples again held most clones from primary vaccination (approximately 95% CD4, roughly 91% CD8).

This clonotype was observed a few times. The antigen remains undetermined. There are 17 residues in the CDR3. With V trimmed by 0 bases and J by 10 bases, 15 bases remained unmatched. CDR1 DFQATT and CDR2 SNEGSKA come from the germline V gene (reference sequence). The sample consisted of CD8+ T cells sorted from PBMCs, taken 5 days after the yellow fever booster vaccination. The origin of this receptor is a man aged 18 to 29 who received the YFV17D yellow fever vaccine. The chain has TRBV20-1 and TRBJ1-6; TRBD1 agrees at 7 bases. The CDR3 reads CSARDLVSGTVASPLHF. The CDR3 DNA follows: TGCAGTGCTAGAGATCTCGTTTCGGGGACAGTAGCATCACCCCTCCACTTT.